The present TCR beta chain was sequenced within a study of blood T cell repertoires in COVID-19. Study-wide context: The origin of the acute and convalescent COVID-19 samples was the United States, Italy and Spain.

Clones were sequenced by immunoSEQ multiplex PCR, and TCRdb holds only the in-frame ones, with some missing. The data contain some 220,000 clones, approximately 81% of them seen just once; the ten biggest clones take up over 2.5%. The germline CDR1 and CDR2 sequences are KGHSH and LQKENI. J was trimmed by 3 bases and V by 3 bases; bases with no gene match: 3. The CDR3 has 14 residues. The material sequenced was peripheral blood. J is TRBJ1-1 and V is TRBV18; TRBD1 agrees at 8 bases. This TCR came from a man in his fifties or sixties who had recovered from COVID-19. CDR3 sequence reads: CASSPQTGDTEAFF. DNA for the CDR3: TGTGCCAGCTCACCGCAGACAGGGGACACTGAAGCTTTCTTT.